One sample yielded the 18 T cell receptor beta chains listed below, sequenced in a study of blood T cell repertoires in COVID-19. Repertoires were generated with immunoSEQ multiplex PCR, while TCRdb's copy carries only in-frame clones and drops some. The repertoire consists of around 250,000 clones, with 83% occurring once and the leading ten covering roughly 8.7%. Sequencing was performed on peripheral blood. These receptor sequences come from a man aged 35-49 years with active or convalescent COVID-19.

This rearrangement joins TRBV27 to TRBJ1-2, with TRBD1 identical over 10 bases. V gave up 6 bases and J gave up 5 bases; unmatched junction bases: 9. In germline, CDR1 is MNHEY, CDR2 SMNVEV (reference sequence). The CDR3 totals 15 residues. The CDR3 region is CASSRIWDRGYGYTF. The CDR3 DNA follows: TGTGCCAGCAGCAGAATCTGGGACAGGGGTTATGGCTACACCTTC.

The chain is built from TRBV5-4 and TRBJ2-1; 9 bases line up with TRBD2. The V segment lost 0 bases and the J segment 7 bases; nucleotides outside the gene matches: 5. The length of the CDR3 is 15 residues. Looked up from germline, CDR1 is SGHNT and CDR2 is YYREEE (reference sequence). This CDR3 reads CASSLGGGAINEQFF. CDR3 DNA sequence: TGTGCCAGCAGCTTGGGCGGGGGGGCTATTAATGAGCAGTTCTTC.

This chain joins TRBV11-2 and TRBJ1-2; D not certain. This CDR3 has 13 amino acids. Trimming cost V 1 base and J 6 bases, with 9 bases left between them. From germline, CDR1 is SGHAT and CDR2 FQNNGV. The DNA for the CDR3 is TGTGCCAGCAGCTTAGTGGCCCGTGATGGCTACACCTTC. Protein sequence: CASSLVARDGYTF.

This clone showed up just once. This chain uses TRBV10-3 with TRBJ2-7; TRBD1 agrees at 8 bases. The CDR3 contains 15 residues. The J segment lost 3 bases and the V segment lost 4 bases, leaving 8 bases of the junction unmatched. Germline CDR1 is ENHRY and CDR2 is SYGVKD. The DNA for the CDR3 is TGTGCCATCAGTGGGCAGGGGGCAGGGAGCTACGAGCAGTACTTC. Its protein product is CAISGQGAGSYEQYF.

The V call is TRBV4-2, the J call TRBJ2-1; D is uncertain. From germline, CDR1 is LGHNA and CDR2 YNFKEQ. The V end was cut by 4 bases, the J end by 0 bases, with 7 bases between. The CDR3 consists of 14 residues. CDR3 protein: CASSPRSSYNEQFF. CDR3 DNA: TGTGCCAGCAGCCCCCGGTCCTCCTACAATGAGCAGTTCTTC.

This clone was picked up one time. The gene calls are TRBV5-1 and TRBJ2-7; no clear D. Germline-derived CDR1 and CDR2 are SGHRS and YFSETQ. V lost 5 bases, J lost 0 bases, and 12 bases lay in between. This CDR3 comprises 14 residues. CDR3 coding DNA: TGCGCCAGCAGACGGTTCTCATACTCCTACGAGCAGTACTTC. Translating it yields CASRRFSYSYEQYF.

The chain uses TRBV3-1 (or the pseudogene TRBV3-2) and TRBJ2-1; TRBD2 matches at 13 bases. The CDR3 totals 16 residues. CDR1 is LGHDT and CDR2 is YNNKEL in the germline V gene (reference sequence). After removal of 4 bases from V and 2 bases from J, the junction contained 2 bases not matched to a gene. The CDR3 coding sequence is TGTGCCAGCAGCCGGACTAGCGGGGGTGCCTACAATGAGCAGTTCTTC. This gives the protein CASSRTSGGAYNEQFF.

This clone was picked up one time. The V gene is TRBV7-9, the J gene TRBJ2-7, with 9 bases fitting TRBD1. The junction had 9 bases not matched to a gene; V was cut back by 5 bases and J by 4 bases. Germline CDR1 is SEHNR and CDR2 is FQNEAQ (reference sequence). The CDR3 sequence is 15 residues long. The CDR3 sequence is CASSKTGGASYEQYF. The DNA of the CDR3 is TGTGCCAGCAGCAAGACAGGGGGGGCGAGTTACGAGCAGTACTTC.

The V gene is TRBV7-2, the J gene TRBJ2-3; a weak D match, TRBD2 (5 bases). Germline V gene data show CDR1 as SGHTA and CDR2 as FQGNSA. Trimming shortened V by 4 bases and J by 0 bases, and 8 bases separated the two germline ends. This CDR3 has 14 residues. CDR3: CASSSWTSTDTQYF. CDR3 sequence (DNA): TGTGCCAGCAGCTCCTGGACTAGCACAGATACGCAGTATTTT.

Here the CDR3 reads CASSFGQGGGNTIYF. In nucleotides, the CDR3 is TGTGCCAGCAGTTTCGGACAGGGAGGTGGAAACACCATATATTTT. V is TRBV6-2 or TRBV6-3 and J is TRBJ1-3, with 8 bases that match TRBD1. CDR1 and CDR2 (germline): MNHEY, SVGEGT. Unmatched junction bases numbered 5, after V lost 4 bases and J lost 3 bases. The CDR3 has 15 amino acids.

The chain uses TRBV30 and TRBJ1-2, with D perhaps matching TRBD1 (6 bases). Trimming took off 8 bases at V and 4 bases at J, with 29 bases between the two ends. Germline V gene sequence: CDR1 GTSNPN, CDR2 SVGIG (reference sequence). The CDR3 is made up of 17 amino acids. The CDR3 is CAASLGTPLRPRYGYTF. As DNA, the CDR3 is TGTGCCGCCTCCCTGGGGACACCACTCCGGCCCCGCTATGGCTACACCTTC.

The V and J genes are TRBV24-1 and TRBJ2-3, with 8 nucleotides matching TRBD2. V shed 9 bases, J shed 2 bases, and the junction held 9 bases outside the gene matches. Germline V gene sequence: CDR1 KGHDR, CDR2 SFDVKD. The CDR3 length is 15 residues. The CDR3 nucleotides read TGTGCCACCGGGGAGGAGCGGGGGAACACAGATACGCAGTATTTT. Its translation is CATGEERGNTDTQYF.

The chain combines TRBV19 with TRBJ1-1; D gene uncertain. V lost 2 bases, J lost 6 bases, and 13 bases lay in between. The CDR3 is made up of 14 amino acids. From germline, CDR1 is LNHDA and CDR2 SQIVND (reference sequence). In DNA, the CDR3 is TGTGCCAGTAGTATACAAGTTGCAGTTCCTGAAGCTTTCTTT. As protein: CASSIQVAVPEAFF.

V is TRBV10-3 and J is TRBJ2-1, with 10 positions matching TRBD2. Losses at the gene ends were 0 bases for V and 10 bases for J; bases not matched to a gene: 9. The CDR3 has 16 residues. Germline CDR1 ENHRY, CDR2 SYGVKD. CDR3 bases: TGTGCCATCAGTGAGTCCCGGGGACTAGCGAGCAACGAGCAGTTCTTC. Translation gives CAISESRGLASNEQFF.

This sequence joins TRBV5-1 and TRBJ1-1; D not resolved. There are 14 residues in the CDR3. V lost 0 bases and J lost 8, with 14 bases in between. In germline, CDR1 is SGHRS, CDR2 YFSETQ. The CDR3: CASSLAHPFQEAFF. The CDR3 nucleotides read TGCGCCAGCAGCTTGGCACACCCTTTCCAGGAAGCTTTCTTT.

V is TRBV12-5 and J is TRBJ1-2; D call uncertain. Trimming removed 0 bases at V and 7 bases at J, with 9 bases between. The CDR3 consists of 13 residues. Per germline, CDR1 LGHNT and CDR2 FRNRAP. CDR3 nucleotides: TGTGCTAGTGGTTTGGTGGGAGTAAGTGGCTACACCTTC. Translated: CASGLVGVSGYTF.

CDR3 DNA: TGTGCCAGCAGTCCCTCCTGGACAGGAACTTATAGCAATCAGCCCCAGCATTTT. It specifies CASSPSWTGTYSNQPQHF. The V call is TRBV6-2 or TRBV6-3, the J call TRBJ1-5, with 7 nucleotides matching TRBD1. The CDR3 contains 18 residues. The V gene's germline CDR1 is MNHEY and CDR2 SVGEGT. Trimming removed 5 bases from V and 0 bases from J; junction bases left unmatched: 13.

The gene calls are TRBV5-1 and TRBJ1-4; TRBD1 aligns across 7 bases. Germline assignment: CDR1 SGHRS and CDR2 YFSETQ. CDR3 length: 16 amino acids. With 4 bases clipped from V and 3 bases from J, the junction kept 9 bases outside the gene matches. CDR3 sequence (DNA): TGCGCCAGCAGCCGGCAGGGGGGCAGGTCTAATGAAAAACTGTTTTTT. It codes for CASSRQGGRSNEKLFF.